Listed here are 26 T cell receptor beta chains from one sample, sequenced in a study of T cell repertoires in cytomegalovirus infection. Their recognized antigens are unknown. In TCRdb, the reads were re-called with MiXCR into one record per CDR3 protein. Altogether 350,000 to 400,000 distinct CDR3 sequences are present, just under 35% being singletons, with the ten largest covering 13%. The starting material was cultured PBMCs, obtained from culture after CMV antigen stimulation. All receptors derive from a human donor in good health (CMV status not recorded). Some clones in this sample may be carry-over from other donors' samples.

The table lists this clonotype with a few counts. The J gene is TRBJ2-1, the V gene TRBV6-1, with a possible D match to TRBD2 (5 bases). The CDR3 extends over 16 amino acids. V was cut by 0 bases and J by 1 base, with 10 bases left in between. Germline V gene data show CDR1 as MNHNS and CDR2 as SASEGT. In DNA, the CDR3 is TGTGCCAGCAGTGAAGCCACTAGAGGGTCCTACAATGAGCAGTTCTTC. Translating gives CASSEATRGSYNEQFF.

There are many counts of this clonotype. The chain carries TRBV5-6 and TRBJ2-5; the D is unclear. V gave up 0 bases and J gave up 4 bases, with 7 bases separating them. Germline assignment: CDR1 SGHDT and CDR2 YYEEEE. The CDR3 sequence is 13 residues long. CDR3 sequence (DNA): TGTGCCAGCAGCTTGGCCAGCCCAGAGACCCAGTACTTC. The encoded protein is CASSLASPETQYF.

This clonotype showed up many times. The V gene is TRBV7-9, the J gene TRBJ1-1; D perhaps matches TRBD1 (5 bases). The CDR3 loop spans 14 amino acids. V was trimmed by 0 bases and J by 5 bases, leaving 10 bases between them. Germline assignment: CDR1 SEHNR and CDR2 FQNEAQ (reference sequence). CDR3 nucleotides: TGTGCCAGCAGCTTAGCAGGGGTTGGAACTGAAGCTTTCTTT. This encodes CASSLAGVGTEAFF.

The chain recombines TRBV4-2 with TRBJ1-4; a weak D match, TRBD1 (5 bases). The germline gives CDR1 LGHNA, CDR2 YNFKEQ. The CDR3 totals 16 residues. With 2 bases removed from V and 6 bases from J, the gap between germline ends came to 16 bases. CDR3 DNA: TGTGCCAGCAGCCAAACATACGGGACCGAAGATGAAAAACTGTTTTTT. It encodes CASSQTYGTEDEKLFF.

This chain joins TRBV7-2 and TRBJ1-2, with 7 nucleotides matching TRBD1. This CDR3 is built from 15 residues. Germline trimming cut 5 bases from V and 2 bases from J; bases unmatched to any gene: 8. In germline, CDR1 is SGHTA, CDR2 FQGNSA. In nucleotides, the CDR3 is TGTGCCAGCAGCGTAAGCGGGACAGCGAACTATGGCTACACCTTC. It codes for CASSVSGTANYGYTF.

J is TRBJ2-7 and V is TRBV27; 7 bases line up with TRBD2. The CDR3 length is 15 residues. V shed 6 bases, J shed 2 bases, and the junction held 10 bases outside the gene matches. Germline values: CDR1 MNHEY, CDR2 SMNVEV (reference sequence). For the CDR3, the DNA is TGTGCCAGCAGGACCTGGCGGGAGTCGACCTACGAGCAGTACTTC. As protein: CASRTWRESTYEQYF.

The CDR3 loop is CASRPAGRNQPQHF. In DNA, the CDR3 is TGTGCCAGCCGCCCGGCAGGAAGGAATCAGCCCCAGCATTTT. The chain uses TRBV7-2 and TRBJ1-5; D remains unclear. V lost 8 bases and J lost 4, with 15 bases in between. Germline V gene lookup returns CDR1 SGHTA and CDR2 FQGNSA. This CDR3 contains 14 residues.

This chain connects TRBV11-3 to TRBJ1-6; no clear D gene. V was trimmed by 5 bases and J by 10 bases, leaving 12 bases between them. This CDR3 comprises 13 residues. CDR1 SGHNT and CDR2 YENEEA come from the germline V gene. DNA for the CDR3: TGTGCCAGCAGCACCGGTGTGGACTCACCCCTCCACTTT. Amino acid sequence: CASSTGVDSPLHF. Based on the CDR3 plus reference TRBV11-3 and TRBJ1-6, the full variable domain is EAGVVQSPRYKIIEKKQPVAFWCNPISGHNTLYWYLQNLGQGPELLIRYENEEAVDDSQLPKDRFSAERLKGVDSTLKIQPAELGDSAVYLCASSTGVDSPLHFGNGTRLTVT.

The chain is built from TRBV9 and TRBJ2-2; TRBD1 is a possible D gene (6 bases). Per the germline V gene, CDR1 is SGDLS and CDR2 is YYNGEE. Trimming took off 5 bases at V and 6 bases at J, with 17 bases between the two ends. The CDR3 is made up of 15 amino acids. In nucleotides, the CDR3 is TGTGCCAGCAGGTCCAACAGGGTCGGGGCCGGGGAGCTGTTTTTT. Translating it yields CASRSNRVGAGELFF. The entire variable domain, with the rest obtained from reference TRBV9 and TRBJ2-2, is as follows: DSGVTQTPKHLITATGQRVTLRCSPRSGDLSVYWYQQSLDQGLQFLIQYYNGEERAKGNILERFSAQQFPDLHSELNLSSLELGDSALYFCASRSNRVGAGELFFGEGSRLTVL.

The chain links TRBV4-3 to TRBJ1-1; no clear D gene. The CDR3 runs 14 residues. V dropped 1 base and J dropped 2 bases, with 8 bases sitting between them. Germline CDR1 LGHNA, CDR2 YSLEER. The CDR3 DNA sequence: TGCGCCAGCAGCCAAGTAAGGGATAACACTGAAGCTTTCTTT. Protein: CASSQVRDNTEAFF.

The chain carries TRBV6-1 and TRBJ1-2, with a weak D call TRBD1 (6 bases). V shed 5 bases and J shed 6 bases, with 16 bases lying between them. This CDR3 has 14 residues. Germline values: CDR1 MNHNS, CDR2 SASEGT. This chain's CDR3 is CASSSQGGGNGYTF. The DNA for the CDR3 is TGTGCCAGCAGTTCACAGGGAGGAGGGAATGGCTACACCTTC.

This clonotype was picked up a small number of times. The J gene is TRBJ2-2, the V gene TRBV11-3; 13 positions match TRBD2. J lost 6 bases, V lost 5 bases, and 6 bases had no gene match. This CDR3 region has 16 residues. The germline V gene encodes CDR1 SGHNT and CDR2 YENEEA. The CDR3 DNA is TGTGCCAGCAGCCCAGGACTAGCGGGAGTGCCCGGGGAGCTGTTTTTT. It translates to CASSPGLAGVPGELFF.

This clonotype was found a few times. This chain uses TRBV6-1 with TRBJ2-7; TRBD1 aligns across 8 bases. The germline V gene encodes CDR1 MNHNS and CDR2 SASEGT. The length of the CDR3 is 13 residues. The V and J ends lost 4 bases and 5 bases, in that order; junction bases with no gene match: 4. The DNA of the CDR3 is TGTGCCAGCAGTGCCGGACAGGGTGACGAGCAGTACGTC. This codes for CASSAGQGDEQYV.

The gene calls are TRBV6-5 and TRBJ1-6, with no clear D. V was pared by 2 bases and J by 7 bases, with 9 bases between. CDR1 and CDR2 (germline): MNHEY, SVGAGI. The CDR3 consists of 14 residues. CDR3 sequence (DNA): TGTGCCAGCAGTTACGCGGCAGGCAATTCACCCCTCCACTTT. This codes for CASSYAAGNSPLHF.

This chain connects TRBV25-1 to TRBJ1-4, with D possibly TRBD1 on 6 matching bases. The CDR3 extends over 14 amino acids. Trimming left V 0 bases short and J 12 bases short, with 14 bases between. The germline V gene has CDR1 MGHDK and CDR2 SYGVNS. In DNA form, the CDR3 reads TGTGCCAGCAGTGAATACAGGGGCCGTATACAACTGTTTTTT. This gives the protein CASSEYRGRIQLFF.

The rearrangement uses TRBV2 and TRBJ1-5; 8 nucleotides align to TRBD1. The V gene end was trimmed by 6 bases and the J gene end by 9 bases; junction bases not matched to a gene: 10. Germline V gives CDR1 SNHLY, CDR2 FYNNEI. CDR3 length: 14 residues. DNA for the CDR3: TGTGCCAGCAGCGCTAACAGGGGGGGGCGGCCCCAGCATTTT. This gives the protein CASSANRGGRPQHF. The full variable domain, its missing parts supplied by reference TRBV2 and TRBJ1-5, is EPEVTQTPSHQVTQMGQEVILRCVPISNHLYFYWYRQILGQKVEFLVSFYNNEISEKSEIFDDQFSVERPDGSNFTLKIRSTKLEDSAMYFCASSANRGGRPQHFGDGTRLSIL.

The chain combines TRBV19 with TRBJ2-3; D ambiguous. CDR3 length: 13 residues. Trimming shortened V by 4 bases and J by 3 bases, and 8 bases separated the two germline ends. From germline, CDR1 is LNHDA and CDR2 SQIVND (reference sequence). This chain's CDR3 is CASSTRVTDTQYF. Here the CDR3 DNA reads TGTGCCAGTAGTACACGAGTGACAGATACGCAGTATTTT.

This clonotype has more than one count but fewer than ten. The J gene is TRBJ1-6, the V gene TRBV20-1; a possible D gene is TRBD1 (6 bases). The CDR3 is made up of 15 amino acids. The V gene's germline CDR1 is DFQATT and CDR2 SNEGSKA (reference sequence). With 1 base removed from V and 7 bases from J, the gap between germline ends came to 14 bases. The DNA of the CDR3 is TGCAGTGCTAGAGTAAACGGGGGCGCAAATTCACCCCTCCACTTT. The encoded protein is CSARVNGGANSPLHF.

Many counts were recorded for this clonotype. The V and J genes are TRBV7-2 and TRBJ2-3; D may be TRBD2 (6 bases). Germline CDR1 reads SGHTA; CDR2 reads FQGNSA. This CDR3 is built from 19 residues. V lost 5 bases to trimming and J lost 4 bases, with 28 bases between them. The CDR3 is CASSLTSPGEASLADTQYF. The CDR3 nucleotides are TGTGCCAGCAGCCTAACTAGTCCGGGGGAGGCCAGTTTGGCAGATACGCAGTATTTT.

This clonotype is labeled as medium-sized. The V gene is TRBV4-2, the J gene TRBJ2-7, with 11 bases fitting TRBD1. V was pared by 0 bases and J by 5 bases, with 12 bases of the junction left unmatched. The CDR3 runs to 18 residues. The germline gives CDR1 LGHNA, CDR2 YNFKEQ. The CDR3 coding sequence is TGTGCCAGCAGCCAAGACGCGCTTCGGACAGGGGGCGTCGACGAGCAGTACTTC. This gives the protein CASSQDALRTGGVDEQYF.

This clonotype was detected ten times or more. The chain uses TRBV7-2 and TRBJ2-4; TRBD1 matches at 7 bases. V gave up 5 bases and J gave up 0 bases; unmatched junction bases: 4. Germline V gene data show CDR1 as SGHTA and CDR2 as FQGNSA. The CDR3 is made up of 15 amino acids. DNA for the CDR3: TGTGCCAGCAGCGAACAGGGGATAGCCAAAAACATTCAGTACTTC. Translating it yields CASSEQGIAKNIQYF.

This clonotype was seen ten or more times. The V call is TRBV7-2, the J call TRBJ1-1; weak D call: TRBD1 (6 bases). The V end was cut by 4 bases, the J end by 5 bases, with 23 bases between. This CDR3 has 17 amino acids. CDR1 is SGHTA and CDR2 is FQGNSA in the germline V gene. The CDR3 here is CASSSNAGAPTRTEAFF. CDR3 nucleotides: TGTGCCAGCAGCTCCAACGCAGGGGCCCCAACAAGGACTGAAGCTTTCTTT.

The chain recombines TRBV7-6 with TRBJ2-1; TRBD2 matches 9 bases. V dropped 5 bases and J dropped 8; count of bases not matched to a gene: 10. There are 15 residues in the CDR3. Germline CDR1 SGHVS, CDR2 FNYEAQ. CDR3 region: CASSPRVAGEYEQFF. The CDR3 nucleotides read TGTGCCAGCAGCCCCCGGGTAGCGGGAGAGTATGAGCAGTTCTTC.

The rearrangement uses TRBV2 and TRBJ2-1, with TRBD2 identical over 7 bases. Trimming took 3 bases from V and 6 from J; bases not matched to a gene: 11. CDR1 is SNHLY, CDR2 FYNNEI, per germline. CDR3 length equals 16 residues. This chain's CDR3 is CASSDPTSSASNEQFF. DNA of the CDR3: TGTGCCAGCAGTGATCCGACTAGCAGTGCCTCCAATGAGCAGTTCTTC.

The chain employs TRBV27 and TRBJ1-1, with a tentative D call TRBD1 (5 bases). CDR1 MNHEY and CDR2 SMNVEV come from the germline V gene (reference sequence). This CDR3 contains 14 residues. V was pared by 7 bases and J by 2 bases, with 14 bases between. This CDR3 is CASIRQTLNTEAFF. In DNA form, the CDR3 reads TGTGCCAGCATACGACAGACCCTCAACACTGAAGCTTTCTTT.

This clonotype was seen more than once but under ten times. The chain combines TRBV6-2 or TRBV6-3 with TRBJ2-7; possibly TRBD2 for D (5 bases). Trimming cost V 6 bases and J 2 bases, with 11 bases left between them. The CDR3 covers 13 residues. Germline V lookup: CDR1 MNHEY, CDR2 SVGEGT. In nucleotides, the CDR3 is TGTGCCAGCAGGCTGGACTCCACCTACGAGCAGTACTTC. Translated: CASRLDSTYEQYF.